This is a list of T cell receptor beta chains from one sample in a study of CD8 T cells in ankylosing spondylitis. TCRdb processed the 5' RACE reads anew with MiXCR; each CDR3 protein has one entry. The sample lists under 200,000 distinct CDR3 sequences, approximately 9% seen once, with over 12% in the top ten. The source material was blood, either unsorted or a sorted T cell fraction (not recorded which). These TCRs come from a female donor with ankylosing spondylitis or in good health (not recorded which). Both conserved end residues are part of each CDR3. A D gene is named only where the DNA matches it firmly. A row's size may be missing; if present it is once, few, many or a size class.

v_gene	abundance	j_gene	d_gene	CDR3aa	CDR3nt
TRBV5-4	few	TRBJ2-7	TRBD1	CASSIGQAREQYF	TGTGCCAGCAGCATCGGACAGGCACGGGAGCAGTACTTC
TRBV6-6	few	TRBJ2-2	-	CASRSTGELFF	TGTGCCAGCAGAAGCACCGGGGAGCTGTTTTTT
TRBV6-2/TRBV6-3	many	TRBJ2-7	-	CASSLSGSSYEQYF	TGTGCCAGCAGTTTAAGCGGGTCCTCCTACGAGCAGTACTTC
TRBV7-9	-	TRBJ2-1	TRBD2	CASKQAGGPYNEQFF	TGTGCCAGCAAGCAAGCGGGAGGGCCTTACAATGAGCAGTTCTTC
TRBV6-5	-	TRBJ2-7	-	CASSYGERYEQYF	TGTGCCAGCAGTTACGGGGAACGCTACGAGCAGTACTTC
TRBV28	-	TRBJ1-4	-	CASSTLPGATNEKLFF	TGTGCCAGCAGTACCCTTCCGGGGGCAACTAATGAAAAACTGTTTTTT
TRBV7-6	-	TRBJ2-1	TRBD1	CASSSTTGTDNNEQFF	TGTGCCAGCAGCTCTACCACCGGGACAGATAACAATGAGCAGTTCTTC
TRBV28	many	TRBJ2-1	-	CASSLLRNNEQFF	TGTGCCAGCAGTTTACTAAGAAACAATGAGCAGTTCTTC
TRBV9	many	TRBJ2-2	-	CASSVEGGELFF	TGTGCCAGCAGCGTAGAGGGGGGGGAGCTGTTTTTT
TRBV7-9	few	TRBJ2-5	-	CASSLVLGSQETQYF	TGTGCCAGCAGCTTAGTTTTAGGATCCCAAGAGACCCAGTACTTC